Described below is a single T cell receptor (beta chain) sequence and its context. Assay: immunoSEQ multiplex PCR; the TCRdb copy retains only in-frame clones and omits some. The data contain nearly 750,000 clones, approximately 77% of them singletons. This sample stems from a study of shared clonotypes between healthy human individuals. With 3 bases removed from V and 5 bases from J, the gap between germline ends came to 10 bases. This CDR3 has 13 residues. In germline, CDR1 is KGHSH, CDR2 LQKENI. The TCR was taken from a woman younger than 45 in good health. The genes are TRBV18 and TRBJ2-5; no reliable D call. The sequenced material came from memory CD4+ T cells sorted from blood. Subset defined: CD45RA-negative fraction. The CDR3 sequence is CASSPLEAETQYF. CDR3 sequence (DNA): TGTGCCAGCTCACCCCTCGAGGCCGAGACCCAGTACTTC.